This TCR beta chain was sequenced during a study of control samples from healthy donors and cancer patients. Sequencing used immunoSEQ multiplex PCR; TCRdb keeps in-frame clones, though not all of them. The sample gives over 150,000 clones, 90% to 95% of which show up once; approximately 1.4% is in the top ten. This CDR3 spans 14 amino acids. The V end was cut by 5 bases, the J end by 0 bases, with 11 bases between. The germline V gene encodes CDR1 SGHTA and CDR2 FQGTGA. This clone was seen a few times. The chain employs TRBV7-3 and TRBJ2-7; D is uncertain. The TCR sequence derives from a man aged 30-40 years in good health. Input material: blood. CDR3 bases: TGTGCCAGCAGCACCTACCTCAGCTCCTACGAGCAGTACTTC. It translates to CASSTYLSSYEQYF.